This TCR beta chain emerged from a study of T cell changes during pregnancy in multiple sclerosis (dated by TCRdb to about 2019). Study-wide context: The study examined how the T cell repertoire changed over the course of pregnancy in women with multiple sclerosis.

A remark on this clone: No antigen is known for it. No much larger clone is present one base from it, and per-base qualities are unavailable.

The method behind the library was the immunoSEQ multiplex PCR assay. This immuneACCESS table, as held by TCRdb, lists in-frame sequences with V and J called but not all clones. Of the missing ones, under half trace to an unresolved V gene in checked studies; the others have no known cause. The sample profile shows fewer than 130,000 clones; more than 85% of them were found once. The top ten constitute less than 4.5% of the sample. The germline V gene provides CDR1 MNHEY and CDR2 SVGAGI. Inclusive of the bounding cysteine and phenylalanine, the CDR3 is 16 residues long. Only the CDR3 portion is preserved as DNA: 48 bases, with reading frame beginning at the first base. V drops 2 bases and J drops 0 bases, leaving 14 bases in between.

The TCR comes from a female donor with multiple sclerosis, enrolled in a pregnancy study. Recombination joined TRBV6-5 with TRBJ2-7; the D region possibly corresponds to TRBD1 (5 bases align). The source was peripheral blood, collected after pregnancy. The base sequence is TGTGCCAGCAGTTACGAGCCCCAGGGCGGCTCCTACGAGCAGTACTTC. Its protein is CASSYEPQGGSYEQYF.